This TCR beta chain was obtained from a study of identical twins. Findings and caveats of the study: Invariant MAIT and iNKT cells could partly confound zero-insertion analyses. Among out-of-frame alpha sequences shared by twins, low generation probability occurred in excess. Fewer insertions characterized abundant cord blood beta clonotypes, whereas memory repertoires showed none.

V lost 6 bases and J lost 0, with 12 bases in between. The CDR3 consists of 15 residues. Germline V gene lookup returns CDR1 MDHEN and CDR2 SYDVKM. All of the donors were Caucasians in good health. Via MiXCR, TCRdb re-called the 5' RACE reads, giving one row per CDR3 protein. The sample shows hundreds of thousands of distinct CDR3 sequences, around 6% of them seen only once. This clonotype was recorded many times. Its target is not known. The sample comprised naive T cells sorted from blood. This chain links TRBV28 with TRBJ1-5; D ambiguous. The source of this sequence is a man aged 18-30 years in good health. Here the CDR3 reads CASSTDRYSNQPQHF. In DNA, the CDR3 is TGTGCCAGCAGCACTGACCGTTATAGCAATCAGCCCCAGCATTTT.